One sample yielded the 21 T cell receptor beta chains listed below, sequenced in a study of blood T cell repertoires in COVID-19. The repertoire was sequenced with immunoSEQ multiplex PCR; TCRdb's copy has only in-frame clones and lacks some. The table has around 180,000 clones, 75% to 90% seen once. Sequenced: peripheral blood. The receptors here all came from a human donor with active or convalescent COVID-19. The donor label of this sample is uncertain.

Only a few counts were recorded for this clone. The rearrangement uses TRBV14 and TRBJ2-1, with TRBD2 matching over 7 bases. CDR1 and CDR2 from the germline V gene are SGHDN and FVKESK. This CDR3 has 15 amino acids. V lost 1 base to trimming and J lost 7 bases; unmatched junction nucleotides: 7. CDR3 DNA sequence: TGTGCCAGCAGCCAAGGGGGGAGGGTGGTAAATGAGCAGTTCTTC. Protein product: CASSQGGRVVNEQFF.

The rearrangement links TRBV18 to TRBJ1-2; unclear D gene. The CDR3 loop spans 16 amino acids. V was cut by 2 bases and J by 2 bases, with 15 bases left in between. The germline CDR1 and CDR2 sequences are KGHSH and LQKENI. The CDR3 is CASSPWQAINNYGYTF. CDR3 DNA sequence: TGTGCCAGCTCACCATGGCAGGCGATAAACAACTATGGCTACACCTTC.

The V gene is TRBV29-1, the J gene TRBJ2-1, with unresolved D. The CDR3 runs 13 residues. Germline V gene lookup returns CDR1 SQVTM and CDR2 ANQGSEA. With 1 base removed from V and 7 bases from J, the gap between germline ends came to 11 bases. The CDR3, as DNA: TGCAGCGTTGAAGTTACGTTTCGGAATGAGCAGTTCTTC. This encodes CSVEVTFRNEQFF.

The gene calls are TRBV5-5 and TRBJ1-3, with 9 bases that match TRBD1. Germline V gene sequence: CDR1 SGHKS, CDR2 YYEKEE (reference sequence). V was clipped by 4 bases and J by 4 bases; unmatched bases: 9. The CDR3 is 16 residues long. The CDR3 DNA reads TGTGCCAGCAGCATATTGACAGGGGGGATCGGAAACACCATATATTTT. Translating gives CASSILTGGIGNTIYF.

The chain carries TRBV11-3 and TRBJ2-1; TRBD1 is a possible D gene (5 bases). The V and J ends lost 3 bases and 1 base respectively, with 7 bases between them. This CDR3 has 14 residues. In germline, CDR1 is SGHNT, CDR2 YENEEA. Here the CDR3 reads CASSFGQSYNEQFF. The CDR3 DNA reads as TGTGCCAGCAGCTTCGGACAATCCTACAATGAGCAGTTCTTC.

In the case of this clone: The sample holds other DNA sequences that translate to the same CDR3. The CDR3 protein is CASSFRNEQFF. In DNA form, the CDR3 reads TGTGCCAGCAGTTTCAGGAATGAGCAGTTCTTC. This chain links TRBV12-3 or TRBV12-4 with TRBJ2-1; D unclear. This CDR3 is built from 11 residues. Trimming pared 3 bases from V and 7 bases from J, leaving 4 bases between.

V usage is TRBV4-1 and J usage is TRBJ2-7, with D possibly matching TRBD2 (5 bases). The V end was cut by 5 bases, the J end by 4 bases, with 27 bases between. This CDR3 spans 18 amino acids. Germline assignment: CDR1 MGHRA and CDR2 YSYEKL. The CDR3 nucleotides are TGCGCCAGCAGCGATAATGGCCCCCAGCGGAGCCGGTTGTACGAGCAGTACTTC. Translated, it gives CASSDNGPQRSRLYEQYF.

This clone was detected only once. The chain joins TRBV5-1 to TRBJ2-4; 9 bases map to TRBD2. Per germline, CDR1 SGHRS and CDR2 YFSETQ. V lost 0 bases and J lost 6; bases outside the gene matches: 10. The CDR3 runs to 17 residues. The CDR3 protein is CASSLDVGGRAGNIQYF. The CDR3 DNA reads as TGCGCCAGCAGCTTGGACGTCGGCGGGAGGGCCGGAAACATTCAGTACTTC.

The chain uses TRBV3-1 (or the pseudogene TRBV3-2) and TRBJ2-5; 12 bases agree with TRBD2. The trim removed 5 bases at V and 5 bases at J, leaving 15 bases unmatched. The CDR3 consists of 18 residues. CDR1 is LGHDT and CDR2 is YNNKEL in the germline V gene (reference sequence). The CDR3 nucleotides are TGTGCCAGCAGCACAAAGAAACCTAGCGGGGGGGCCGAGGAGACCCAGTACTTC. Translating it yields CASSTKKPSGGAEETQYF.

This clone was counted between two and nine times. This chain links TRBV5-1 with TRBJ2-3, with 10 nucleotides matching TRBD2. From germline, CDR1 is SGHRS and CDR2 YFSETQ. This CDR3 is 16 amino acids long. V gave up 4 bases and J gave up 4 bases; unmatched junction bases: 9. CDR3 loop: CASSPLAGGGADTQYF. The CDR3, as DNA: TGCGCCAGCAGCCCCTTAGCGGGAGGTGGCGCAGATACGCAGTATTTT.

This chain joins TRBV30 and TRBJ2-7, with D tentatively TRBD2 (6 bases). Germline CDR1 reads GTSNPN; CDR2 reads SVGIG (reference sequence). The CDR3 totals 15 residues. V gave up 0 bases and J gave up 1 base, with 13 bases separating them. The CDR3 nucleotides are TGTGCCTGGAGTGTCGGGCGCGGGATATCCTACGAGCAGTACTTC. As protein: CAWSVGRGISYEQYF.

The CDR3 nucleotides read TGTGCCAGCAGGTGGGACAGCCTCAATCAGCCCCAGCATTTT. Residues: CASRWDSLNQPQHF. The chain links TRBV6-5 to TRBJ1-5, with 7 bases identical to TRBD1. Trimming at V came to 6 bases and at J to 3 bases, leaving 5 bases not matched to a gene. Germline CDR1 MNHEY, CDR2 SVGAGI. This CDR3 region has 14 residues.

The chain carries TRBV4-3 and TRBJ1-1, with D perhaps matching TRBD1 (6 bases). V was pared by 4 bases and J by 10 bases, with 16 bases between. Per the germline V gene, CDR1 is LGHNA and CDR2 is YSLEER. The CDR3 spans 13 residues. The CDR3 DNA is TGCGCCAGCAGCCGAGGGGGGGCTTGGGGAGCTTTCTTT. It codes for CASSRGGAWGAFF.

The chain couples TRBV7-9 to TRBJ2-1; D is perhaps TRBD2 (6 bases). With 1 base removed from V and 6 bases from J, the gap between germline ends came to 16 bases. CDR1 is SEHNR and CDR2 is FQNEAQ in the germline V gene (reference sequence). CDR3 length: 16 amino acids. The CDR3 protein is CASSLGDSWSPNEQFF. CDR3 bases: TGTGCCAGCAGCTTAGGGGACTCCTGGTCCCCCAATGAGCAGTTCTTC.

The V and J genes are TRBV19 and TRBJ1-5, with 11 positions matching TRBD1. V shed 5 bases, J shed 3 bases, and the junction held 6 bases outside the gene matches. The CDR3 runs to 16 residues. Germline values: CDR1 LNHDA, CDR2 SQIVND (reference sequence). The DNA for the CDR3 is TGTGCCAGTAGTCAGGACAGGGGGCTTATCAATCAGCCCCAGCATTTT. This translates into CASSQDRGLINQPQHF.

This sequence joins TRBV11-3 and TRBJ2-7; 7 nucleotides align to TRBD2. Germline V CDR1 and CDR2: SGHNT, YENEEA. This CDR3 comprises 13 residues. Germline trimming cut 7 bases from V and 1 base from J; bases unmatched to any gene: 4. Written as DNA, the CDR3 is TGTGCCAGCACCCTTAGCGGGTCCTACGAGCAGTACTTC. This sequence encodes CASTLSGSYEQYF. Full variable domain (outside the CDR3, taken from reference TRBV11-3 and TRBJ2-7): EAGVVQSPRYKIIEKKQPVAFWCNPISGHNTLYWYLQNLGQGPELLIRYENEEAVDDSQLPKDRFSAERLKGVDSTLKIQPAELGDSAVYLCASTLSGSYEQYFGPGTRLTVT.

The table lists this clone with a count of one. The chain has TRBV4-3 and TRBJ1-3, with 8 bases that match TRBD1. J gave up 4 bases and V 1 base, and 0 bases lay outside the gene matches. Germline CDR1 and CDR2: LGHNA and YSLEER. This CDR3 contains 14 residues. The CDR3 DNA follows: TGCGCCAGCAGCCAAGGGGACAGGGGAAACACCATATATTTT. It is translated as CASSQGDRGNTIYF.

This rearrangement joins TRBV28 to TRBJ1-2; possible D gene TRBD1, 5 bases. Germline CDR1 reads MDHEN; CDR2 reads SYDVKM. The CDR3 totals 13 residues. V shed 7 bases and J shed 5 bases, with 14 bases lying between them. Here the CDR3 DNA reads TGTGCCAGCACCCCTGGCAGGGTATATGGCTACACCTTC. Its protein is CASTPGRVYGYTF.

This sequence joins TRBV12-5 and TRBJ1-2, with 12 bases matching TRBD1. V lost 2 bases, J lost 6 bases, and 7 bases stayed unmatched. Germline V gene sequence: CDR1 LGHNT, CDR2 FRNRAP. This CDR3 has 16 amino acids. CDR3 coding DNA: TGTGCTAGTGGTTTGTCATCCGGGACAGGGGGCCATGGCTACACCTTC. Its protein is CASGLSSGTGGHGYTF.

The V gene is TRBV5-4, the J gene TRBJ2-1; TRBD2 matches 7 bases. Germline lookup yields CDR1 SGHNT and CDR2 YYREEE (reference sequence). CDR3 length: 15 residues. V shed 4 bases, J shed 3 bases, and the junction held 7 bases outside the gene matches. Written as DNA, the CDR3 is TGTGCCAGCAGCCCCGGTGGGGACTACTACAATGAGCAGTTCTTC. This codes for CASSPGGDYYNEQFF. The full variable domain, completed using reference TRBV5-4 and TRBJ2-1, is ETGVTQSPTHLIKTRGQQVTLRCSSQSGHNTVSWYQQALGQGPQFIFQYYREEENGRGNFPPRFSGLQFPNYSSELNVNALELDDSALYLCASSPGGDYYNEQFFGPGTRLTVL.

The J gene is TRBJ2-1, the V gene TRBV28, with 7 bases identical to TRBD1. The germline gives CDR1 MDHEN, CDR2 SYDVKM. The junction had 4 bases not matched to a gene; V was cut back by 5 bases and J by 9 bases. The CDR3 sequence is 12 residues long. The CDR3 protein is CASSDQGVEQFF. CDR3 nucleotide sequence: TGTGCCAGCAGTGATCAGGGGGTTGAGCAGTTCTTC. Full variable domain (missing parts from reference TRBV28 and TRBJ2-1): DVKVTQSSRYLVKRTGEKVFLECVQDMDHENMFWYRQDPGLGLRLIYFSYDVKMKEKGDIPEGYSVSREKKERFSLILESASTNQTSMYLCASSDQGVEQFFGPGTRLTVL.